Below are 10 T cell receptor beta chains sequenced from a single sample in a study of cytomegalovirus exposure and HLA in healthy donors. Clones were sequenced by immunoSEQ multiplex PCR, and TCRdb holds only the in-frame ones, with some missing. This table has some 180,000 clones, approximately 89% appearing once. The specimen was PBMCs. Receptors originate from a young man in good health and CMV-seropositive.

The CDR3 sequence: CAISEISGRVSYEQYF. The CDR3 DNA follows: TGTGCCATCAGTGAGATTAGCGGGAGGGTCTCCTACGAGCAGTACTTC. The chain uses TRBV10-3 and TRBJ2-7; TRBD2 agrees at 11 bases. The CDR3 has 16 amino acids. Germline trimming cut 2 bases from V and 0 bases from J; bases unmatched to any gene: 3. CDR1 is ENHRY and CDR2 is SYGVKD in the germline V gene.

The chain combines TRBV5-4 with TRBJ1-2; D not certain. CDR1 is SGHNT, CDR2 YYREEE, per germline (reference sequence). V was trimmed by 6 bases and J by 4 bases, leaving 13 bases between them. This CDR3 is built from 13 residues. The CDR3 loop is CASTDSGGYGYTF. The CDR3 region has the DNA TGTGCCAGCACCGATTCGGGAGGCTATGGCTACACCTTC.

The chain combines TRBV14 with TRBJ1-3; D is perhaps TRBD1 (5 bases). Trimming pared 4 bases from V and 4 bases from J, leaving 14 bases between. The CDR3 runs to 15 residues. Germline CDR1 is SGHDN and CDR2 is FVKESK. The DNA of the CDR3 is TGTGCCAGCAGCCCGGGGGGAGCGCCGGGAAACACCATATATTTT. Its protein product is CASSPGGAPGNTIYF.

The chain joins TRBV14 to TRBJ2-1, with D perhaps TRBD1 or TRBD2 (6 bases each). CDR1 SGHDN and CDR2 FVKESK come from the germline V gene. The V gene lost 1 base and the J gene lost 6 bases, with 16 bases spanning the gap. This CDR3 region has 16 residues. CDR3 in DNA: TGTGCCAGCAGCCAAGTATCACTAGGGGGGCCCAATGAGCAGTTCTTC. Translating it yields CASSQVSLGGPNEQFF.

The CDR3 spells CASSDSRGYTF. CDR3 coding DNA: TGTGCCAGCAGCGACTCCCGTGGCTACACCTTC. This chain links TRBV7-2 with TRBJ1-2, with D unclear. Trimming removed 5 bases at V and 7 bases at J, with 8 bases between. The CDR3 totals 11 residues. Germline V gives CDR1 SGHTA, CDR2 FQGNSA. The full variable domain, in which reference TRBV7-2 and TRBJ1-2 provide the parts outside the CDR3, is GAGVSQSPSNKVTEKGKDVELRCDPISGHTALYWYRQSLGQGLEFLIYFQGNSAPDKSGLPSDRFSAERTGGSVSTLTIQRTQQEDSAVYLCASSDSRGYTFGSGTRLTVV.

The rearrangement links TRBV6-5 to TRBJ2-7; the match to TRBD2 covers 8 bases. J gave up 10 bases and V 11 bases, and 16 bases lay outside the gene matches. Looked up from germline, CDR1 is MNHEY and CDR2 is SVGAGI. The CDR3 sequence is 13 residues long. The chain's CDR3 is CAVGGSVAGRQYF. The CDR3, as DNA: TGTGCCGTGGGGGGGAGTGTAGCGGGACGACAGTACTTC.

The rearrangement joins TRBV5-6 to TRBJ2-1; D perhaps matches TRBD1 (5 bases). V dropped 0 bases and J dropped 9 bases, with 16 bases sitting between them. CDR1 and CDR2 from the germline V gene are SGHDT and YYEEEE. The CDR3 has 15 residues. The CDR3 DNA follows: TGTGCCAGCAGCTTGGGCCAGGGAAGAGGTTTTGAGCAGTTCTTC. This sequence encodes CASSLGQGRGFEQFF. Full variable domain (outside the CDR3, taken from reference TRBV5-6 and TRBJ2-1): DAGVTQSPTHLIKTRGQQVTLRCSPKSGHDTVSWYQQALGQGPQFIFQYYEEEERQRGNFPDRFSGHQFPNYSSELNVNALLLGDSALYLCASSLGQGRGFEQFFGPGTRLTVL.

The chain employs TRBV2 and TRBJ2-7, with 10 positions matching TRBD1. The CDR3 runs to 16 residues. Losses at the gene ends were 3 bases for V and 3 bases for J; bases not matched to a gene: 8. Germline-derived CDR1 and CDR2 are SNHLY and FYNNEI. The CDR3 DNA is TGTGCCAGCAGTGACATTCCGGGACAGGGGCTCTACGAGCAGTACTTC. Translating it yields CASSDIPGQGLYEQYF.

The gene calls are TRBV30 and TRBJ1-3; possible D gene TRBD1, 5 bases. The CDR3 loop spans 14 amino acids. CDR1 is GTSNPN, CDR2 SVGIG, per germline (reference sequence). V was shortened by 3 bases and J by 0 bases, with 9 bases between the two germline ends. The CDR3 here is CAWSAGSSGNTIYF. The CDR3 nucleotides read TGTGCCTGGAGCGCAGGGAGCTCTGGAAACACCATATATTTT.

On this clone: Mismatch with germline at one junction end may stem from a read error. The rearrangement uses TRBV5-1 and TRBJ1-5; D not certain. This CDR3 has 13 amino acids. CDR1 is SGHRS, CDR2 YFSETQ, per germline. The CDR3 protein is CASRLGSNQPQHF. The CDR3 bases are TGCGCCAGCAGGTTGGGCAGCAATCAGCCCCAGCATTTT.